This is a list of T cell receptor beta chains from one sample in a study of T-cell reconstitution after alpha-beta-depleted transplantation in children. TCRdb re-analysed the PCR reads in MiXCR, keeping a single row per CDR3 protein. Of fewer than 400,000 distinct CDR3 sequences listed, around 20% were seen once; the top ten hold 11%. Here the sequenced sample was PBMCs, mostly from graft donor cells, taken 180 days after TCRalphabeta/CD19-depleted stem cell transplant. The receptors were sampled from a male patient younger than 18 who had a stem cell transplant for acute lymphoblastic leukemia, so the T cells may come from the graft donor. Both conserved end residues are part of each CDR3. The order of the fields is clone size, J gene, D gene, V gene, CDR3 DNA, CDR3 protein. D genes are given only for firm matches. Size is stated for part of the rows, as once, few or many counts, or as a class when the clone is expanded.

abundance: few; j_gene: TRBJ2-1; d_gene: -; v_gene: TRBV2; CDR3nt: TGTGCCAGCAGTGGGGGGCGTACCATCAATGAGCAGTTCTTC; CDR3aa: CASSGGRTINEQFF
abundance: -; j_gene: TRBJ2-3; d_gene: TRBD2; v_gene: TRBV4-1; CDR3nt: TGCGCCAGCAGCCAAGCGGGAGCGGGGACAGATACGCAGTATTTT; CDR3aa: CASSQAGAGTDTQYF
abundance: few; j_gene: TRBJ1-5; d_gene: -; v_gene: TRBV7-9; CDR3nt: TGTGCCAGCAGCTCCACATATAATCAGCCCCAGCATTTT; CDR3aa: CASSSTYNQPQHF
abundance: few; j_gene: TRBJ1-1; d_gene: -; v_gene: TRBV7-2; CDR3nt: TGTGCCAGCAGCTTAGCCGCGCGGTATGGAGCTTTCTTT; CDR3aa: CASSLAARYGAFF
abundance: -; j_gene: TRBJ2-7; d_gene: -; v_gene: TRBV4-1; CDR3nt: TGCGCCAGCAGCCATCCGGGACCCACCTACGAGCAGTACTTC; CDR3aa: CASSHPGPTYEQYF
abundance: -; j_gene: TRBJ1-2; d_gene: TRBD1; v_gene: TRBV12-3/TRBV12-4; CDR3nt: TGTGCCAGCAGAACCGGGACAGGAGTCTATGGCTACACCTTC; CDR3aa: CASRTGTGVYGYTF
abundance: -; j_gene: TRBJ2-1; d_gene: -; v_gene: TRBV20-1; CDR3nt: TGCAGTGCTAGTCGGGGGAGCAGGGGCAATGAGCAGTTCTTC; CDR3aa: CSASRGSRGNEQFF
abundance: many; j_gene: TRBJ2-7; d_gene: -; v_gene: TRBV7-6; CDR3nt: TGTGCCAGCAGTTTCGTTGGGCCTGGGGAGCAGTACTTC; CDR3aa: CASSFVGPGEQYF
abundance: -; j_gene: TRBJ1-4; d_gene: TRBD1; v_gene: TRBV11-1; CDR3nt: TGTGCCAGCCCCGGGACAGGGGAAATGGTCTTTACTGAACATGCTGAAAAACTGTTTTTT; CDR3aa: CASPGTGEMVFTEHAEKLFF
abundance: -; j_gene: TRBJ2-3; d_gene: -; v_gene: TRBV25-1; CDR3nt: TGTGCCAGCAGTAACCTCTACGGAGATACGCAGTATTTT; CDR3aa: CASSNLYGDTQYF
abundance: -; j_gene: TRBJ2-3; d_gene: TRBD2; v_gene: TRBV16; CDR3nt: TGTGCCAGCAGCCAAGGGCGACTAGCGGGAGGCAAGAGCACAGATACGCAGTATTTT; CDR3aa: CASSQGRLAGGKSTDTQYF